The 7 T cell receptor beta chains reported below all come from one sample, sequenced in a study of regulatory T cells in long-lasting Graves disease (dated by TCRdb to the early 2020s). The sample's time point label, in plain terms: newly diagnosed GD, antithyroid drugs for less than 3 months. For both TCR sequencing and RNA sequencing, RNA was extracted from PBMCs in TRIzol. The protocol used for the library was multiplex PCR. Sequencing instrument: Illumina HiSeq 4000. iRepertoire HTBI primers and Arm-PCR amplification of CDR3 regions were used to construct TCR beta libraries. In TCRdb, the public reads were trimmed at Q25 with fastp and aligned with MiXCR, with productive beta chains retained. Each entry merges the rows of one CDR3 protein and shows their most common DNA and genes. The sample data list under 400,000 distinct CDR3 sequences, and 16% of these were observed just once. Roughly 27% of the sample comes from the top ten.

These data were also filed under a second study, of T cells in Graves' hyperthyroidism and ophthalmopathy.

The specimen was peripheral blood mononuclear cells (PBMCs), collected at new diagnosis, from a patient treated with antithyroid drugs. Receptors originate from a man aged 35 to 55 with Graves disease. Donor details come from another sample of the same person, matched by shared clones.

This clonotype was detected many times. The DNA of the CDR3 is TGTGCCAGCAGCTTATCAAGCCGGGCCCAGCAGTACTTC. Amino acid sequence: CASSLSSRAQQYF. This chain links TRBV7-8 with TRBJ2-7; D gene unclear. The length of the CDR3 is 13 residues. The V and J ends lost 2 bases and 8 bases respectively, with 13 bases between them. The germline V gene encodes CDR1 SGHVS and CDR2 FQNEAQ.

In this sample, this clonotype turned up a few times. The rearrangement links TRBV10-3 to TRBJ1-2, with D unclear. Trimming removed 6 bases from V and 0 bases from J, with 11 bases in between. CDR1 is ENHRY, CDR2 SYGVKD, per germline. The CDR3 is 14 residues long. CDR3 nucleotide sequence: TGTGCCATCAGCCAGAGATCGCCTAACTATGGCTACACCTTC. It translates to CAISQRSPNYGYTF.

This clonotype has at least ten counts. The rearrangement uses TRBV18 and TRBJ2-5; possibly TRBD2 for D (5 bases). V gave up 1 base and J gave up 5 bases, with 17 bases separating them. This CDR3 region has 16 residues. Germline lookup yields CDR1 KGHSH and CDR2 LQKENI. CDR3 coding DNA: TGTGCCAGCTCACCACTGGGCCAAGGCTCGGGGGAGACCCAGTACTTC. It is translated as CASSPLGQGSGETQYF.

The sample holds many counts of this clonotype. V and J are TRBV30 and TRBJ1-5; D remains unclear. CDR3 length: 14 amino acids. The V end was cut by 0 bases, the J end by 3 bases, with 9 bases between. Germline V CDR1 and CDR2: GTSNPN, SVGIG (reference sequence). The CDR3 nucleotides read TGTGCCTGGAGTGTATTGAATCACAATCAGCCCCAGCATTTT. Protein product: CAWSVLNHNQPQHF.

This clonotype was detected only a few times. The V call is TRBV5-1, the J call TRBJ2-7, with a tentative D call TRBD1 (7 bases). V lost 7 bases and J lost 0, with 20 bases in between. CDR3 length: 16 amino acids. The germline gives CDR1 SGHRS, CDR2 YFSETQ. This chain's CDR3 is CASRPSAGGSSYEQYF. CDR3 nucleotides: TGCGCCAGCCGGCCTTCGGCAGGGGGGAGCTCCTACGAGCAGTACTTC.

This clonotype was seen ten or more times. The CDR3 DNA reads TGTGCCAGCAGTTTACTCCTGGCTTTAGCGGGGAGCCCCGTTGAGCAGTTCTTC. This encodes CASSLLLALAGSPVEQFF. This chain uses TRBV28 with TRBJ2-1; 8 positions agree with TRBD2. V trimming: 2 bases; J trimming: 9 bases; junction bases outside the gene matches: 18. The CDR3 covers 18 residues. Germline V gives CDR1 MDHEN, CDR2 SYDVKM.

This clonotype was recorded many times. The rearrangement links TRBV20-1 to TRBJ1-1, with D hard to call. Germline assignment: CDR1 DFQATT and CDR2 SNEGSKA (reference sequence). The CDR3 extends over 14 amino acids. V was shortened by 2 bases and J by 5 bases, with 15 bases between the two germline ends. CDR3 sequence reads: CSARPLGSGTEAFF. Written as DNA, the CDR3 is TGCAGTGCTAGACCCCTGGGTTCGGGGACTGAAGCTTTCTTT.